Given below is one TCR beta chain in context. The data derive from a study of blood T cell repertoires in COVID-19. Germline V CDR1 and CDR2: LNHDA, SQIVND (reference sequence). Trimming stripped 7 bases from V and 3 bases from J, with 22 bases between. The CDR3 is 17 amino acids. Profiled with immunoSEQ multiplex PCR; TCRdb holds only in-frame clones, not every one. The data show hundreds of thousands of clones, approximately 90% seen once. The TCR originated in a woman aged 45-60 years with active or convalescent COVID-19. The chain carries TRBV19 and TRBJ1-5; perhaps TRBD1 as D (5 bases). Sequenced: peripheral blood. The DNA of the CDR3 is TGTGCCAGTAAGACAGCCCAAGGTACGGCACTCAATCAGCCCCAGCATTTT. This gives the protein CASKTAQGTALNQPQHF.